This TCR beta chain is drawn from a study of cytomegalovirus exposure and HLA in healthy donors. The PCR ran on 60 Vbeta and 13 Jbeta primers. Only in-frame clones appear in the TCRdb table, and some are missing; sequencing was by immunoSEQ multiplex PCR. The data contain under 200,000 clones, about 79% of them seen just once; the ten biggest clones take up less than 2.5%. This CDR3 has 15 amino acids. Germline V gene sequence: CDR1 SGHTA, CDR2 FQGNSA. V gave up 1 base and J gave up 7 bases, with 14 bases separating them. This clonotype was obtained from a woman aged 45-65 years in good health and CMV-seronegative. The chain uses TRBV7-2 and TRBJ2-1; possible D gene TRBD1, 6 bases. The sequencing sample was made of PBMCs. In nucleotides, the CDR3 is TGTGCCAGCAGCTTAGAACGTCAGAGGGGGAATGAGCAGTTCTTC. Translating gives CASSLERQRGNEQFF.